The rows below give T cell receptor beta chains drawn from one sample of a study of shared clonotypes between healthy human individuals. The data were produced by immunoSEQ multiplex PCR, yet TCRdb's version contains in-frame clones alone and is incomplete. The data show about 1.5 million clones, around 98% seen once. The sample consisted of naive CD4+ T cells sorted from blood. These TCRs come from a man aged 25 to 45 in good health. Each CDR3 is given with its conserved first and last residue. D genes are given only for firm matches. Only some rows state a clone size, as once, few, many or a class for expanded clones.

abundance	v_gene	j_gene	d_gene	CDR3nt	CDR3aa
.	TRBV18	TRBJ2-6	.	TGTGCCAGCTCAACGACACTAGGGGGTACTGGGGCCAACGTCCTGACTTTC	CASSTTLGGTGANVLTF
.	TRBV5-1	TRBJ2-7	TRBD1	TGCGCCAGCAGCTTTAGGGACAGGGACCACGAGCAGTACTTC	CASSFRDRDHEQYF
.	TRBV30	TRBJ2-7	TRBD1	TGTGCCTGGGGTACAGACAGGGGGGCCTACGAGCAGTACTTC	CAWGTDRGAYEQYF
.	TRBV10-3	TRBJ2-3	TRBD2	TGTGCCATCAGTGTATTAGCGGGAGGGCCAGATACGCAGTATTTT	CAISVLAGGPDTQYF
.	TRBV7-9	TRBJ2-3	.	TGTGCCAGCAGCTTGGGAGACTTCAGCACAGATACGCAGTATTTT	CASSLGDFSTDTQYF
.	TRBV6-5	TRBJ1-1	.	TGTGCCAGCAGTTGGAGGACGGAGAGCTCTGAAGCTTTCTTT	CASSWRTESSEAFF
.	TRBV5-1	TRBJ1-5	.	TGCGCCAGCAGCTTGGTCAACTTAACTTCCAATCAGCCCCAGCATTTT	CASSLVNLTSNQPQHF
.	TRBV5-4	TRBJ2-7	.	TGTGCCAGCAGGCGGGATCGTGGGGAGCAGTACTTC	CASRRDRGEQYF
.	TRBV6-1	TRBJ1-2	.	TGTGCCAGCAGTGCCGTCGGCTACACCTTC	CASSAVGYTF
.	TRBV19	TRBJ1-1	TRBD1	TGTGCCAGTAGTACAGGACAGGGTCGGTCGACTGAAGCTTTCTTT	CASSTGQGRSTEAFF
.	TRBV5-4	TRBJ2-3	TRBD1	TGTGCCAGCAGCTCCCGACAGGGGGCAGATACGCAGTATTTT	CASSSRQGADTQYF
.	TRBV2	TRBJ1-1	.	TGTGCCAGTTCCACACAGGGAGGGACTGAAGCTTTCTTT	CASSTQGGTEAFF
.	TRBV2	TRBJ2-2	.	TGTGCCAGCAGTGAAGGGCACACAACCGGGGAGCTGTTTTTT	CASSEGHTTGELFF
.	TRBV5-1	TRBJ2-2	.	TGCGCCAGCAGCTTGGCCATATCCGGGGAGCTGTTTTTT	CASSLAISGELFF
once	TRBV2	TRBJ1-5	.	TGTGCCAGCAGTGCGGGTACCCGCAATCAGCCCCAGCATTTT	CASSAGTRNQPQHF
.	TRBV2	TRBJ1-5	TRBD1	TGTGCCAGCGGGGGGACAGGACGCAATCAGCCCCAGCATTTT	CASGGTGRNQPQHF
.	TRBV28	TRBJ1-2	.	TGTGCCACGGCTTTCAGCTGGGGACTTAACTATGGCTACACCTTC	CATAFSWGLNYGYTF
.	TRBV14	TRBJ2-1	TRBD2	TGTGCCAGCCAGACTAGCGGGGCGTCCTACAATGAGCAGTTCTTC	CASQTSGASYNEQFF
.	TRBV5-1	TRBJ2-7	.	TGCGCCAGCTCTAGGGACCGCGATTACGAGCAGTACTTC	CASSRDRDYEQYF
.	TRBV5-4	TRBJ2-3	.	TGTGCCAGCAGCACCCTACAGGGCACAGATACGCAGTATTTT	CASSTLQGTDTQYF
.	TRBV28	TRBJ1-1	.	TGTGCCAGCAGGTCCGGGAGCAACACTGAAGCTTTCTTT	CASRSGSNTEAFF
.	TRBV28	TRBJ1-6	.	TGTGCCAGCAGTTTCATGCAAGATTCACCCCTCCACTTT	CASSFMQDSPLHF
.	TRBV2	TRBJ2-1	.	TGTGCCAGCAACCTAGACAATGAGCAGTTCTTC	CASNLDNEQFF
.	TRBV7-8	TRBJ1-5	.	TGTGCCAGCAGCTTAACGGGTGGCAATCAGCCCCAGCATTTT	CASSLTGGNQPQHF
.	TRBV18	TRBJ2-5	.	TGTGCCAGCTCCAGATCGGGAGTGGAGACCCAGTACTTC	CASSRSGVETQYF
.	TRBV7-2	TRBJ1-5	TRBD1	TGTGCCAGCAGAAGAACAGGGGTGAGCAATCAGCCCCAGCATTTT	CASRRTGVSNQPQHF
.	TRBV7-2	TRBJ2-1	TRBD2	TGTGCCAGCACCCTAGGAGCGGGAGTGTCCTACAATGAGCAGTTCTTC	CASTLGAGVSYNEQFF
once	TRBV28	TRBJ2-1	TRBD2	TGTGCCAGCAGGACTAGCCTCAGTTACTCCTACAATGAGCAGTTCTTC	CASRTSLSYSYNEQFF
.	TRBV7-8	TRBJ2-1	TRBD1	TGTGCCAGCAGTCGGACAGGGACCTACAATGAGCAGTTCTTC	CASSRTGTYNEQFF
.	TRBV5-8	TRBJ1-3	.	TGTGCCAGCAGCTTAGCCCAGAAACGAAACACCATATATTTT	CASSLAQKRNTIYF
.	TRBV18	TRBJ2-3	.	TGTGCCAGCTCCGCTTTGACGCCAGATACGCAGTATTTT	CASSALTPDTQYF
once	TRBV9	TRBJ1-2	.	TGTGCCAGCAGCGCGAGTCGGGGTGGGAACTATGGCTACACCTTC	CASSASRGGNYGYTF
.	TRBV7-9	TRBJ1-4	TRBD1	TGTGCCAGCAGCGTCGACAGGGGATGGGGTGAAAAACTGTTTTTT	CASSVDRGWGEKLFF
.	TRBV5-4	TRBJ2-7	TRBD2	TGTGCCAGCAGCAAGGGGGTAGCGGGAAGCTACGAGCAGTACTTC	CASSKGVAGSYEQYF
.	TRBV6-5	TRBJ1-2	.	TGTGCCAGCAGTTCAGAACCGGGGAACTACTATGGCTACACCTTC	CASSSEPGNYYGYTF
.	TRBV9	TRBJ1-3	.	TGTGCCAGCAGCGTCCAGAGCTCTGGAAACACCATATATTTT	CASSVQSSGNTIYF
.	TRBV10-3	TRBJ2-7	.	TGTGCCATCAGTGAGAACCGTTACGAGCAGTACTTC	CAISENRYEQYF
once	TRBV14	TRBJ2-1	.	TGTGCCAGCAGCCAGTCTTTCAGGGACAATGAGCAGTTCTTC	CASSQSFRDNEQFF
.	TRBV7-7	TRBJ1-5	TRBD1	TGTGCCAGCAGCGAGCCGACAGGGATCCAACAGCCCCAGCATTTT	CASSEPTGIQQPQHF
.	TRBV2	TRBJ2-7	.	TGTGCCAGCCTTAGACAGCTTTCCTACGAGCAGTACTTC	CASLRQLSYEQYF